This TCR beta chain appears in the sequencing data of a study of T cell responses to AZD1222 COVID-19 vaccine. About the study: Researchers grouped second doses given at about 4 or about 12 weeks into one pool.

As to this clone: Its antigen is unknown.

Per germline, CDR1 SQVTM and CDR2 ANQGSEA. V lost 0 bases and J lost 3; bases outside the gene matches: 1. The CDR3 contains 14 residues. Findings and limits, study-wide: After the peak T cell response, and only then, were repertoires sampled. Variant regions that are unmutated are reportedly the target of nearly half of spike-specific TCRs.

The method was immunoSEQ multiplex PCR; TCRdb's version includes in-frame clones alone and lacks a portion of them. This sample carries about 73,000 clones, around 88% of them seen once, and the ten largest clones take roughly 20%. This chain connects TRBV29-1 to TRBJ2-1; 8 bases fit TRBD1. The sample consisted of peripheral blood, taken on day 0 of AZD1222 vaccination. The origin of this receptor is an adult in good health. The CDR3 DNA reads TGCAGCGTTGAAGACAGGGGGCACTACAATGAGCAGTTCTTC. This gives the protein CSVEDRGHYNEQFF.